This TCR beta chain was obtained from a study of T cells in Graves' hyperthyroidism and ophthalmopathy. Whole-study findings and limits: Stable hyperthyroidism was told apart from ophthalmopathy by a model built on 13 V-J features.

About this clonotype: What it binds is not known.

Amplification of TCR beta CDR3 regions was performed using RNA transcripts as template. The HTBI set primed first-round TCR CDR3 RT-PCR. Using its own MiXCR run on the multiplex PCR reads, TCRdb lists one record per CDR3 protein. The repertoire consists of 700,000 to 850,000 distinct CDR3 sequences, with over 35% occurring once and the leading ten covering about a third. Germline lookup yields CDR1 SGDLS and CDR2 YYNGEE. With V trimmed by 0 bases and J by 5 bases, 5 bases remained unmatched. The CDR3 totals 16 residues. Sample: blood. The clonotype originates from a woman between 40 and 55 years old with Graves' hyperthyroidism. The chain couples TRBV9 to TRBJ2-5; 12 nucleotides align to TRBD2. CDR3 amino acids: CASSVGLAGVRETQYF. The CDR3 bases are TGTGCCAGCAGCGTAGGACTAGCGGGAGTTCGGGAGACCCAGTACTTC.